Each of the 6 T cell receptor beta chains below was sequenced from the same sample in a study of Graves' ophthalmopathy and Graves' hyperthyroidism. Amplifying from RNA transcripts, the study obtained TCR beta CDR3 regions. The library came from an HTBI-primed first-round RT-PCR and a second-round multiplex PCR. From the multiplex PCR reads, TCRdb called clonotypes with MiXCR, one entry per CDR3 protein. This table holds approximately 700,000 distinct CDR3 sequences, about 40% found once. The sequencing sample was made of peripheral blood. These receptors came from an adult man with Graves' ophthalmopathy.

This clonotype was counted only a few times. The chain carries TRBV4-1 and TRBJ2-7, with 10 bases lining up with TRBD2. Losses at the gene ends were 2 bases for V and 4 bases for J; bases not matched to a gene: 11. Germline loops: CDR1 MGHRA, CDR2 YSYEKL. The CDR3 length is 17 residues. The CDR3 region has the DNA TGCGCCAGCAGCCAACCCCCCGGGACTAGCGAGACTTACGAGCAGTACTTC. Protein sequence: CASSQPPGTSETYEQYF.

This clonotype was observed a handful of times. The V call is TRBV5-1, the J call TRBJ2-2; possibly TRBD1 for D (6 bases). This CDR3 contains 15 residues. Germline CDR1 is SGHRS and CDR2 is YFSETQ. Trimming removed 5 bases from V and 4 bases from J, with 15 bases in between. The CDR3 here is CASRTGTYSTGELFF. In DNA form, the CDR3 reads TGCGCCAGCAGAACCGGGACATACTCCACCGGGGAGCTGTTTTTT.

Of note for this clonotype: A read error may be the cause here, since a much bigger clone is one base away. V is TRBV7-6 and J is TRBJ1-1, with TRBD1 identical over 7 bases. CDR3 length: 15 residues. The V gene's germline CDR1 is SGHVS and CDR2 FNYEAQ. V dropped 5 bases and J dropped 6; count of bases not matched to a gene: 12. CDR3 DNA sequence: TGTGCCAGCAGCCCCGGCAAGGGGGCCCGGGCTGAAGCTTTCTTT. This codes for CASSPGKGARAEAFF.

This clonotype was observed many times. J is TRBJ1-2 and V is TRBV29-1; D remains ambiguous. The CDR3 contains 12 residues. Trimming shortened V by 4 bases and J by 6 bases, and 12 bases separated the two germline ends. Per the germline V gene, CDR1 is SQVTM and CDR2 is ANQGSEA. The CDR3 DNA sequence: TGCAGCGTTGTGACGGTCCAGGATGGCTACACCTTC. This codes for CSVVTVQDGYTF.

This clonotype was seen many times. J is TRBJ2-7 and V is TRBV29-1; D is uncertain. Germline V CDR1 and CDR2: SQVTM, ANQGSEA. V lost 6 bases and J 3 bases, leaving 9 bases between the germline ends. The CDR3 extends over 11 amino acids. This chain's CDR3 is CSVLWGYEQYF. CDR3 in DNA: TGCAGCGTCCTTTGGGGCTACGAGCAGTACTTC.

On this clonotype itself: The conserved final phenylalanine or tryptophan is absent from the CDR3, which likely points to a read error. The limits of the CDR3 on the DNA are not certain, so only TCRdb's listed CDR3 is given. The chain recombines TRBV5-4 with TRBJ1-2. Germline V lookup: CDR1 SGHNT, CDR2 YYREEE (reference sequence). The CDR3 length equals 10 residues, ends included. CDR3 residues: CASSLIGNTY.